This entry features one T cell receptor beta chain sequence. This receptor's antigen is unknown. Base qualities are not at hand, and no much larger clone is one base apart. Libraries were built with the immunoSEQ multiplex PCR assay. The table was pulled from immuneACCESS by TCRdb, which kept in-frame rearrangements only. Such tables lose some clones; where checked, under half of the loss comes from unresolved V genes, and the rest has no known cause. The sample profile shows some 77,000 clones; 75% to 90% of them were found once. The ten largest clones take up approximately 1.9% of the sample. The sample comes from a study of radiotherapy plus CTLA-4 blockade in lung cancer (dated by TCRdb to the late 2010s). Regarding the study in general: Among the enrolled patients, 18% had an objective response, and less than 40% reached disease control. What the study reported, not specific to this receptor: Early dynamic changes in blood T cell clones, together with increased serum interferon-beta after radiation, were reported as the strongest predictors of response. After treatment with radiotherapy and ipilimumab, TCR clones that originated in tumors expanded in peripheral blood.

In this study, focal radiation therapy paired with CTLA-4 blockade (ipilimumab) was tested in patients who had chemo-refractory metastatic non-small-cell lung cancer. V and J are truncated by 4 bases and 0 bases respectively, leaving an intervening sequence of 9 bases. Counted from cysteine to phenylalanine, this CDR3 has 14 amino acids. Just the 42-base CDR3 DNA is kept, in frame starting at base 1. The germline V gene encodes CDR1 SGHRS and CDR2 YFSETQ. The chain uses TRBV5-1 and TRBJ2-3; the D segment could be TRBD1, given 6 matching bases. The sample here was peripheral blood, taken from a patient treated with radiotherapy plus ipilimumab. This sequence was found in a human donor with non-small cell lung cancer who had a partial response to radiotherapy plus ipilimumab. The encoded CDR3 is CASSPGQSTDTQYF. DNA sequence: TGCGCCAGCAGCCCCGGACAGAGCACAGATACGCAGTATTTT. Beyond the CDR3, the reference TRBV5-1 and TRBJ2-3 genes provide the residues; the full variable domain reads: KAGVTQTPRYLIKTRGQQVTLSCSPISGHRSVSWYQQTPGQGLQFLFEYFSETQRNKGNFPGRFSGRQFSNSRSEMNVSTLELGDSALYLCASSPGQSTDTQYFGPGTRLTVL.